Below are 14 T cell receptor beta chains sequenced from a single sample in a study of cytomegalovirus exposure and HLA in healthy donors. Vbeta (60) and Jbeta (13) primers were used in the PCR. Repertoires were generated with immunoSEQ multiplex PCR, while TCRdb's copy carries only in-frame clones and drops some. Of fewer than 150,000 clones listed, roughly three quarters are singletons. Sample: PBMCs. These receptor sequences come from a woman aged 50 to 60 in good health and CMV-seronegative.

V and J are TRBV28 and TRBJ1-2, with TRBD1 matching over 12 bases. The trim removed 5 bases at V and 8 bases at J, leaving 12 bases unmatched. The V gene's germline CDR1 is MDHEN and CDR2 SYDVKM. This CDR3 contains 16 residues. This chain's CDR3 is CASSRSGQGATVGYTF. CDR3 in DNA: TGTGCCAGCAGTAGATCGGGACAGGGGGCCACGGTCGGCTACACCTTC.

The chain recombines TRBV11-2 with TRBJ2-7; D remains unclear. V was trimmed by 3 bases and J by 6 bases, leaving 9 bases between them. This CDR3 spans 12 amino acids. Germline CDR1 is SGHAT and CDR2 is FQNNGV. CDR3 sequence reads: CASSLRVIEQYF. In DNA form, the CDR3 reads TGTGCCAGCAGCTTGAGAGTAATCGAGCAGTACTTC.

The V call is TRBV7-2, the J call TRBJ2-7, with a possible D match to TRBD2 (7 bases). Per the germline V gene, CDR1 is SGHTA and CDR2 is FQGNSA. Trimming removed 5 bases from V and 3 bases from J, with 14 bases in between. This CDR3 spans 14 amino acids. The CDR3 DNA reads as TGTGCCAGCAGCCCTATGAGGGGGGGCTACGAGCAGTACTTC. This translates into CASSPMRGGYEQYF.

CDR3 region: CASSLAVSTDTQYF. The CDR3 bases are TGTGCCAGCAGCTTAGCGGTTAGCACAGATACGCAGTATTTT. This chain joins TRBV5-4 and TRBJ2-3; tentative D call: TRBD2 (5 bases). The CDR3 has 14 amino acids. The V end was cut by 2 bases, the J end by 0 bases, with 7 bases between. Per germline, CDR1 SGHNT and CDR2 YYREEE (reference sequence).

The chain joins TRBV27 to TRBJ1-1; a possible D gene is TRBD1 (6 bases). Deletions cut 5 bases from V and 4 bases from J, with 11 bases between. Germline assignment: CDR1 MNHEY and CDR2 SMNVEV (reference sequence). The CDR3 loop spans 13 amino acids. The CDR3 here is CASSRGRVTEAFF. DNA of the CDR3: TGTGCCAGCAGTAGGGGGAGGGTCACTGAAGCTTTCTTT.

The chain uses TRBV5-4 and TRBJ2-2, with 8 bases fitting TRBD1. The V and J ends lost 0 bases and 1 base, in that order; junction bases with no gene match: 2. The CDR3 is made up of 16 amino acids. The germline gives CDR1 SGHNT, CDR2 YYREEE (reference sequence). This chain's CDR3 is CASSLGDRGNTGELFF. CDR3 coding DNA: TGTGCCAGCAGCTTGGGTGACAGGGGGAACACCGGGGAGCTGTTTTTT. Filled out from reference TRBV5-4 and TRBJ2-2, the complete variable domain reads ETGVTQSPTHLIKTRGQQVTLRCSSQSGHNTVSWYQQALGQGPQFIFQYYREEENGRGNFPPRFSGLQFPNYSSELNVNALELDDSALYLCASSLGDRGNTGELFFGEGSRLTVL.

V usage is TRBV27 and J usage is TRBJ2-5, with 7 nucleotides matching TRBD1. This CDR3 region has 15 residues. The V segment lost 5 bases and the J segment 4 bases; nucleotides outside the gene matches: 10. Germline V lookup: CDR1 MNHEY, CDR2 SMNVEV (reference sequence). The CDR3 nucleotides read TGTGCCAGCAGTATTCGGACAGGTCTCTTAGAGACCCAGTACTTC. This translates into CASSIRTGLLETQYF.

This chain links TRBV5-4 with TRBJ1-4, with a tentative D call TRBD1 (6 bases). The V gene's germline CDR1 is SGHNT and CDR2 YYREEE (reference sequence). CDR3 length: 15 amino acids. With 4 bases removed from V and 1 base from J, the gap between germline ends came to 11 bases. The CDR3 bases are TGTGCCAGCAGCATACAGGGCGGAACTAATGAAAAACTGTTTTTT. It encodes CASSIQGGTNEKLFF.

This clone has a handful of counts. The chain uses TRBV7-2 and TRBJ2-6; 9 bases map to TRBD2. Germline assignment: CDR1 SGHTA and CDR2 FQGNSA. The CDR3 runs 17 residues. Losses at the gene ends were 3 bases for V and 0 bases for J; bases not matched to a gene: 3. The CDR3 region is CASSFSGGFSGANVLTF. The CDR3 DNA is TGTGCCAGCAGCTTTAGCGGGGGCTTCTCTGGGGCCAACGTCCTGACTTTC.

This chain links TRBV5-1 with TRBJ2-7, with TRBD2 matching 11 bases. The V segment lost 2 bases and the J segment 3 bases; nucleotides outside the gene matches: 4. Looked up from germline, CDR1 is SGHRS and CDR2 is YFSETQ. This CDR3 has 15 amino acids. CDR3 region: CASSFSTSGGYEQYF. Here the CDR3 DNA reads TGCGCCAGCAGCTTTTCAACTAGCGGGGGCTACGAGCAGTACTTC.

This clone was picked up one time. This chain uses TRBV7-2 with TRBJ2-1; 11 bases agree with TRBD2. With 1 base clipped from V and 12 bases from J, the junction kept 11 bases outside the gene matches. This CDR3 contains 16 residues. Germline values: CDR1 SGHTA, CDR2 FQGNSA. The CDR3 coding sequence is TGTGCCAGCAGCTTAGGACCCCTAGCGGGGGGAAGTACGCAGTTCTTC. Amino acids: CASSLGPLAGGSTQFF.

The chain uses TRBV5-4 and TRBJ2-5, with 10 bases aligning to TRBD2. The CDR3 totals 16 residues. Germline V gives CDR1 SGHNT, CDR2 YYREEE (reference sequence). CDR3 nucleotides: TGTGCAAGCGGGGGGGAACTAGCGGGGTTGGACGAGACCCAGTACTTC. This sequence encodes CASGGELAGLDETQYF.

This chain uses TRBV4-3 with TRBJ2-5; the match to TRBD1 covers 11 bases. The J call is doubtful: the DNA matches TRBJ2-7 better. Germline V CDR1 and CDR2: LGHNA, YSLEER. The CDR3 has 15 residues. The CDR3 DNA reads TGCGCCAGCAGCCAACCCGGGACAGGGGGCTACGAGCAGTACTTC. Its protein product is CASSQPGTGGYEQYF.

CDR3: CASDGGGAGTDTQYF. DNA for the CDR3: TGTGCCAGCGATGGCGGGGGGGCGGGCACAGATACGCAGTATTTT. The rearrangement joins TRBV6-6 to TRBJ2-3; 9 bases line up with TRBD2. Germline loops: CDR1 MNHNY, CDR2 SVGAGI (reference sequence). The CDR3 has 15 amino acids. J was trimmed by 1 base and V by 8 bases; bases with no gene match: 7.